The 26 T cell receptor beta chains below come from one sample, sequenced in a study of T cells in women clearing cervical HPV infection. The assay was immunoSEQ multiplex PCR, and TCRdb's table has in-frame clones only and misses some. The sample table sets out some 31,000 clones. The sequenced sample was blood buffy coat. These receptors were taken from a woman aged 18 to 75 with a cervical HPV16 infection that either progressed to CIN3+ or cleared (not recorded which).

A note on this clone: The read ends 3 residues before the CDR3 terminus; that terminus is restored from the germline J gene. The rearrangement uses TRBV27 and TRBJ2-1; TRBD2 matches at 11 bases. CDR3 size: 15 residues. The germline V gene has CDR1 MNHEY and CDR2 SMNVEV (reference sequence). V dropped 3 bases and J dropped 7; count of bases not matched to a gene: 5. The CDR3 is CASSFSGRAGNEQFF. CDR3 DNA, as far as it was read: TGTGCCAGCAGTTTTAGCGGGAGGGCCGGTAATGAG.

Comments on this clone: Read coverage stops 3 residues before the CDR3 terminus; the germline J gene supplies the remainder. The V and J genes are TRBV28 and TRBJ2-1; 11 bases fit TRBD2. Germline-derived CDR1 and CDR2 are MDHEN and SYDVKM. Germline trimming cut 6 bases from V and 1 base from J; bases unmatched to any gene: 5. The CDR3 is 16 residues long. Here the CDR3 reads CASRTLAGGSYNEQFF. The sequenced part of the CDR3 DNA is TGTGCCAGCAGGACTCTAGCGGGAGGTTCCTACAATGAG.

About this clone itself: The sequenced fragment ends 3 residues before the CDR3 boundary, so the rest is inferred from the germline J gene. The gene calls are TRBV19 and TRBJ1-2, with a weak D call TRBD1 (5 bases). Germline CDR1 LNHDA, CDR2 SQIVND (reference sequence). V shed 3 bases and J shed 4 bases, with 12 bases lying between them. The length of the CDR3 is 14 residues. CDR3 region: CASSILGASYGYTF. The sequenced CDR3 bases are TGTGCCAGTAGTATCCTAGGGGCCTCCTATGGC.

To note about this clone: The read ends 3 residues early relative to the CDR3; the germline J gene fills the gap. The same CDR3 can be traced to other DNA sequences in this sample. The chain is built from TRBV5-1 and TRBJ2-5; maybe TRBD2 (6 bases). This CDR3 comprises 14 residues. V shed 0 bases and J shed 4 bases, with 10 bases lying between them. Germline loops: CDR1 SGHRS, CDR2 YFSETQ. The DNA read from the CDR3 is TGCGCCAGCAGCTTGGTGCAGGAGGGAGAGACC. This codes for CASSLVQEGET. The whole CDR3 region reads CASSLVQEGETQYF. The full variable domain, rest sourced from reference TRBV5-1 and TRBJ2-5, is KAGVTQTPRYLIKTRGQQVTLSCSPISGHRSVSWYQQTPGQGLQFLFEYFSETQRNKGNFPGRFSGRQFSNSRSEMNVSTLELGDSALYLCASSLVQEGETQYFGPGTRLLVL.

CDR3 bases read: TGTGCCAGCGAAAAGGACAGGGGGGTGACAGATACG. Protein product: CASEKDRGVTDT. The whole CDR3 protein reads CASEKDRGVTDTQYF. The J gene is TRBJ2-3, the V gene TRBV5-4; 10 positions agree with TRBD1. The read ends 3 residues shy of where the CDR3 ends; the end is completed using the germline J gene. CDR1 SGHNT and CDR2 YYREEE come from the germline V gene (reference sequence). The CDR3 covers 15 residues. Germline trimming cut 7 bases from V and 3 bases from J; bases unmatched to any gene: 8.

The chain's CDR3 is CASSAGDTGELFF. The CDR3 DNA, read in part, is TGTGCCAGCAGTGCGGGGGACACCGGGGAG. The chain has TRBV6-4 and TRBJ2-2; D might be TRBD2 (6 bases). The read falls 3 residues short of the CDR3 end, and the missing part is taken from the germline J gene. The V end was cut by 4 bases, the J end by 3 bases, with 6 bases between. The germline CDR1 and CDR2 sequences are MRHNA and SNTAGT. This CDR3 is built from 13 residues.

The sequenced CDR3 bases are TGCGCCAGCAGCTCAAGGACTAGCGGCAGCACAGATACG. Its protein is CASSSRTSGSTDT. The whole CDR3 sequence reads CASSSRTSGSTDTQYF. This chain uses TRBV5-1 with TRBJ2-3, with 10 bases aligning to TRBD2. The observed sequence ends 3 residues before the CDR3 terminus, with the missing tail filled in from the germline J gene. This CDR3 contains 16 residues. V shed 3 bases and J 0 bases; nucleotides not matched to a gene: 4. Germline V CDR1 and CDR2: SGHRS, YFSETQ.

The CDR3 spells CASSPVAGGSYNEQFF. Incomplete CDR3 DNA: TGCGCCAGCAGCCCGGTAGCGGGAGGCTCCTACAATGAG. The chain carries TRBV5-1 and TRBJ2-1, with 10 bases aligning to TRBD2. From the germline J gene comes the end of the CDR3, since the read stops 3 residues before it. Looked up from germline, CDR1 is SGHRS and CDR2 is YFSETQ. V shed 4 bases and J 0 bases; nucleotides not matched to a gene: 4. The CDR3 extends over 16 amino acids.

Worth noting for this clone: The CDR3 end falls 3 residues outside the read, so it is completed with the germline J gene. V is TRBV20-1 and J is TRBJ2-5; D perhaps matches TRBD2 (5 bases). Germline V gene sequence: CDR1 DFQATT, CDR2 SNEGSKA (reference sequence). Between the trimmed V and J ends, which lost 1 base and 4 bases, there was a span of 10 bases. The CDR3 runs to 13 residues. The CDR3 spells CSARGTVLETQYF. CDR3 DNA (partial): TGCAGTGCTAGAGGGACTGTTTTAGAGACC.

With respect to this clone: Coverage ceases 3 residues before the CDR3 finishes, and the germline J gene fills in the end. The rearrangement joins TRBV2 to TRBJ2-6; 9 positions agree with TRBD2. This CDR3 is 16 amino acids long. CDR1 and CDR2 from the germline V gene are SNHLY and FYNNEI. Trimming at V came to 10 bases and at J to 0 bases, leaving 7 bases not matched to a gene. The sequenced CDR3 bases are TGTGCCACGTTAGCGGGGGACGTCTCTGGGGCCAACGTC. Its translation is CATLAGDVSGANV. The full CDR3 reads CATLAGDVSGANVLTF. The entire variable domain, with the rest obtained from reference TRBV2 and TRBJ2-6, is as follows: EPEVTQTPSHQVTQMGQEVILRCVPISNHLYFYWYRQILGQKVEFLVSFYNNEISEKSEIFDDQFSVERPDGSNFTLKIRSTKLEDSAMYFCATLAGDVSGANVLTFGAGSRLTVL.

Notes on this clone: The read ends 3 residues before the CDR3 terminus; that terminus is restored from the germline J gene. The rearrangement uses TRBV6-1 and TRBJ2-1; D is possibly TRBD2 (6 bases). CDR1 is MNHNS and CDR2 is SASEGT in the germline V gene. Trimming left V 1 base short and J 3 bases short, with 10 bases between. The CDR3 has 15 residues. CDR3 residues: CASSEERASYNEQFF. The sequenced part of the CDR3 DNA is TGTGCCAGCAGTGAAGAGCGGGCCAGCTACAATGAG.

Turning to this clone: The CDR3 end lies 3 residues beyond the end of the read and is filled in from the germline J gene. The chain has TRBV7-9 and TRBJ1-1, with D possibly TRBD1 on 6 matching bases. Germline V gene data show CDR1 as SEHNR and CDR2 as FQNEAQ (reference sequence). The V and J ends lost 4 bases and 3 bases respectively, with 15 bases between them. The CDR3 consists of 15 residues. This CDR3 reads CASSSTGKRDTEAFF. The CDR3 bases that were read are TGTGCCAGCAGCTCTACAGGGAAAAGAGACACTGAA.

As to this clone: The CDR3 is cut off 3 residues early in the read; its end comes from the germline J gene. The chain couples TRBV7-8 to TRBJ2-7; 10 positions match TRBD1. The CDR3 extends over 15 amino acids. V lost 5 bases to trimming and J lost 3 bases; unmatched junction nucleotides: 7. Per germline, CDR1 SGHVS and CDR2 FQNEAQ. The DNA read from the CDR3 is TGTGCCAGCAGCAGAGGGACAGGGGCCAACTACGAG. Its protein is CASSRGTGANYE. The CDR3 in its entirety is CASSRGTGANYEQYF.

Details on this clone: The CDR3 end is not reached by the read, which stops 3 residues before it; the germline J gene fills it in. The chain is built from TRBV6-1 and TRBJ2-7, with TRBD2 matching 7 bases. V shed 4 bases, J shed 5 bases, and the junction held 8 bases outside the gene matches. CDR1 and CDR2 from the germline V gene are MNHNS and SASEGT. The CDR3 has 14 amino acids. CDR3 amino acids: CASSVGGGPDEQYF. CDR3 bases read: TGTGCCAGCAGTGTGGGGGGAGGGCCCGACGAG.

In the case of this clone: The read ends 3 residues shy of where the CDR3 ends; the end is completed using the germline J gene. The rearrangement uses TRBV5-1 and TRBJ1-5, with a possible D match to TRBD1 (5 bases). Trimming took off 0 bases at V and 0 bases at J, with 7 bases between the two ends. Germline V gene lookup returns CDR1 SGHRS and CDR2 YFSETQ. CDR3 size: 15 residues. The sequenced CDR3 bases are TGCGCCAGCAGCTTGGGAGGGGATAGCAATCAGCCC. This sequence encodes CASSLGGDSNQP. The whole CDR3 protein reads CASSLGGDSNQPQHF. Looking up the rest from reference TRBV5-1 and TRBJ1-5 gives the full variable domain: KAGVTQTPRYLIKTRGQQVTLSCSPISGHRSVSWYQQTPGQGLQFLFEYFSETQRNKGNFPGRFSGRQFSNSRSEMNVSTLELGDSALYLCASSLGGDSNQPQHFGDGTRLSIL.

The covered CDR3 bases are TGTGCCAGCAGTGTGCTAGCGGGAGCCGGGGAG. Protein: CASSVLAGAGE. The full CDR3 is CASSVLAGAGELFF. The V call is TRBV2, the J call TRBJ2-2, with 10 positions matching TRBD2. The read ends 3 residues before the CDR3 terminus; that terminus is restored from the germline J gene. J lost 6 bases, V lost 4 bases, and 2 bases had no gene match. The CDR3 spans 14 residues. Germline V gene lookup returns CDR1 SNHLY and CDR2 FYNNEI.

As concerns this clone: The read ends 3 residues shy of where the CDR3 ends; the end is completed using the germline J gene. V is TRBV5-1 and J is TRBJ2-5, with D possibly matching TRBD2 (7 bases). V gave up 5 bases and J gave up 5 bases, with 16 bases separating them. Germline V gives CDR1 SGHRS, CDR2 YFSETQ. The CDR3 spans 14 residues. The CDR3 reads CASRLRGGAETQYF. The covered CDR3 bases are TGCGCCAGCAGACTAAGGGGGGGCGCGGAGACC. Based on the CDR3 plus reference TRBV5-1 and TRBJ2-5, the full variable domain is KAGVTQTPRYLIKTRGQQVTLSCSPISGHRSVSWYQQTPGQGLQFLFEYFSETQRNKGNFPGRFSGRQFSNSRSEMNVSTLELGDSALYLCASRLRGGAETQYFGPGTRLLVL.

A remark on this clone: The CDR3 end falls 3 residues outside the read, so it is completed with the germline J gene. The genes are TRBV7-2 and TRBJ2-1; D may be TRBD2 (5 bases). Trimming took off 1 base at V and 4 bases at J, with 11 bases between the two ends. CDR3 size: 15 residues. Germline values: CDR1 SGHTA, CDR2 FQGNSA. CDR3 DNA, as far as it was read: TGTGCCAGCAGCTTAGTAGCGCCTGATTACAATGAG. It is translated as CASSLVAPDYNE. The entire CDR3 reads CASSLVAPDYNEQFF. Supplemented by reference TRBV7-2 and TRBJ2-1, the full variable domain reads GAGVSQSPSNKVTEKGKDVELRCDPISGHTALYWYRQSLGQGLEFLIYFQGNSAPDKSGLPSDRFSAERTGGSVSTLTIQRTQQEDSAVYLCASSLVAPDYNEQFFGPGTRLTVL.

CDR3 amino acids: CASSLSTGYEQYF. The sequenced CDR3 bases are TGCGCCAGCAGCTTATCGACAGGCTACGAG. The V and J genes are TRBV5-1 and TRBJ2-7, with TRBD1 as a possible D gene (6 bases). Read data end 3 residues before the CDR3 end; the end is taken from the germline J gene. Trimming took off 2 bases at V and 3 bases at J, with 9 bases between the two ends. This CDR3 has 13 amino acids. CDR1 is SGHRS, CDR2 YFSETQ, per germline.

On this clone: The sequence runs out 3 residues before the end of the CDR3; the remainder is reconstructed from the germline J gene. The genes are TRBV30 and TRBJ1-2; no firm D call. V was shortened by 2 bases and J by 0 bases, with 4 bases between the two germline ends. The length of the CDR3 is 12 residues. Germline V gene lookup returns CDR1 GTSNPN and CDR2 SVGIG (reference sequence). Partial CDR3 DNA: TGTGCCTGGAGTTCCACTAACTATGGC. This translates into CAWSSTNYG. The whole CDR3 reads CAWSSTNYGYTF.

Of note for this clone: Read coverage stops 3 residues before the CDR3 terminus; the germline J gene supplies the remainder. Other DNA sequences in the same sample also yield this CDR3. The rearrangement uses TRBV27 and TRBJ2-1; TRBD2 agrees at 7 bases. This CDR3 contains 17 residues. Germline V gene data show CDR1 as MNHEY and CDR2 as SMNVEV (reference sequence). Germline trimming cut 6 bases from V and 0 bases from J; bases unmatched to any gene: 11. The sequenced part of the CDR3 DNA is TGTGCCAGCAGCCCCGGCGGGGGACCGAGCTCCTACAATGAG. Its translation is CASSPGGGPSSYNE. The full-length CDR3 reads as CASSPGGGPSSYNEQFF.

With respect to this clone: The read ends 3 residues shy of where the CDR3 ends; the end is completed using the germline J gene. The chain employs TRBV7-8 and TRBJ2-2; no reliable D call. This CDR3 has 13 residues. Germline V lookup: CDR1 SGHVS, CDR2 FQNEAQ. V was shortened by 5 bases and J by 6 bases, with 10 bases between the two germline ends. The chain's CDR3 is CASSVSKAGELFF. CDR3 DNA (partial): TGTGCCAGCAGCGTTAGCAAGGCCGGGGAG. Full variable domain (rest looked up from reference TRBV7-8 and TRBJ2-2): GAGVSQSPRYKVAKRGQDVALRCDPISGHVSLFWYQQALGQGPEFLTYFQNEAQLDKSGLPSDRFFAERPEGSVSTLKIQRTQQEDSAVYLCASSVSKAGELFFGEGSRLTVL.

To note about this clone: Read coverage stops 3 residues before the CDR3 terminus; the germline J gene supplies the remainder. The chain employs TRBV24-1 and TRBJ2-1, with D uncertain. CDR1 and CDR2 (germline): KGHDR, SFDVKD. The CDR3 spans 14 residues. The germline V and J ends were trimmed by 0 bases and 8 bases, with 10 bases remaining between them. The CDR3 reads CATSDLRDTDEQFF. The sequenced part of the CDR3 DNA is TGTGCCACCAGTGATTTGAGAGACACTGATGAG.

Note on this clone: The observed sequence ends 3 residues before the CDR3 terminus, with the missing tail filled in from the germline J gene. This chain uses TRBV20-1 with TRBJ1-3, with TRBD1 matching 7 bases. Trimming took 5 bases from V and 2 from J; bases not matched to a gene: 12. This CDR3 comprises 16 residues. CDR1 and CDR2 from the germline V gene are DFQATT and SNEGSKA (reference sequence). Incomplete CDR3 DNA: TGCAGTGCTCGAGCCAGGGGGGCGAAACCTGGAAACACC. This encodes CSARARGAKPGNT. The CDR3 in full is CSARARGAKPGNTIYF.

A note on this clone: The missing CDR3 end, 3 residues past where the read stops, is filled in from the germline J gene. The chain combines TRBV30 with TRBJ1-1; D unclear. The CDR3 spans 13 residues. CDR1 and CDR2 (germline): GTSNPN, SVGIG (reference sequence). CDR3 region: CAWSVEWAEKAFF. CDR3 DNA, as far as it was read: TGTGCCTGGAGTGTAGAGTGGGCAGAAAAA. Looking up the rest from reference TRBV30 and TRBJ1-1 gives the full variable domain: SQTIHQWPATLVQPVGSPLSLECTVEGTSNPNLYWYRQAAGRGLQLLFYSVGIGQISSEVPQNLSASRPQDRQFILSSKKLLLSDSGFYLCAWSVEWAEKAFFGQGTRLTVV.

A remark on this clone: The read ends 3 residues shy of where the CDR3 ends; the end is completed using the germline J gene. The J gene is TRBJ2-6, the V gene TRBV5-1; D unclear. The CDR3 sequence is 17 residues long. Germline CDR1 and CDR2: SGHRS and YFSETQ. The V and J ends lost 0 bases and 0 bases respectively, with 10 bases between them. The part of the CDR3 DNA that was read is TGCGCCAGCAGCTTGGTGGGCAGTCGCTCTGGGGCCAACGTC. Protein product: CASSLVGSRSGANV. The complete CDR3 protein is CASSLVGSRSGANVLTF.